These 20 T cell receptor beta chains share one sample of origin, sequenced in a study of OX40 agonist ivuxolimab in advanced cancers. Using immunoSEQ multiplex PCR, the repertoire was profiled, and TCRdb retains in-frame clones only, with some absent. Of 75,000 to 80,000 clones in the sample, around 85% were seen once. The material was CD4+ or CD8+ T cells sorted from blood, obtained in a trial of the OX40 agonist ivuxolimab. The receptors were sampled from an adult with an advanced solid tumor such as melanoma, head and neck, liver or kidney cancer.

The chain combines TRBV6-1 with TRBJ1-5, with no clear D. The germline V and J ends were trimmed by 3 bases and 7 bases, with 16 bases remaining between them. Germline-derived CDR1 and CDR2 are MNHNS and SASEGT. The CDR3 covers 15 residues. CDR3 bases: TGTGCCAGCAGTGATTATTCTTTGGCGGACCAGCCCCAGCATTTT. Translated: CASSDYSLADQPQHF.

The V gene is TRBV7-2, the J gene TRBJ2-6; D could derive from TRBD1 or TRBD2 (6 bases each). The CDR3 length is 15 residues. The V gene's germline CDR1 is SGHTA and CDR2 FQGNSA. V gave up 5 bases and J gave up 3 bases, with 11 bases separating them. CDR3 sequence reads: CASSRGGSGANVLTF. The DNA for the CDR3 is TGTGCCAGCAGCCGAGGGGGGAGTGGGGCCAACGTCCTGACTTTC.

The CDR3 nucleotides read TGTGCCAGCAGTTCACAAGCAACTAATGAAAAACTGTTTTTT. It codes for CASSSQATNEKLFF. The V gene is TRBV7-2, the J gene TRBJ1-4; D unclear. CDR3 length: 14 amino acids. Per germline, CDR1 SGHTA and CDR2 FQGNSA. V was cut by 6 bases and J by 0 bases, with 8 bases left in between.

The chain is built from TRBV29-1 and TRBJ1-5, with unresolved D. V was shortened by 4 bases and J by 9 bases, with 19 bases between the two germline ends. CDR3 length equals 14 residues. Germline V gives CDR1 SQVTM, CDR2 ANQGSEA. The CDR3 region is CSVVVEAPWGPQHF. CDR3 DNA: TGCAGCGTTGTCGTGGAGGCGCCATGGGGGCCCCAGCATTTT. The full variable domain, completed using reference TRBV29-1 and TRBJ1-5, is SAVISQKPSRDICQRGTSLTIQCQVDSQVTMMFWYRQQPGQSLTLIATANQGSEATYESGFVIDKFPISRPNLTFSTLTVSNMSPEDSSIYLCSVVVEAPWGPQHFGDGTRLSIL.

The CDR3 loop reads CASSLEPNTRTDTQYF. DNA of the CDR3: TGCGCCAGCAGCTTGGAACCAAACACTCGCACAGATACGCAGTATTTT. The gene calls are TRBV5-1 and TRBJ2-3, with unresolved D. This CDR3 region has 16 residues. Per the germline V gene, CDR1 is SGHRS and CDR2 is YFSETQ. Trimming left V 0 bases short and J 1 base short, with 12 bases between.

V gene TRBV28 combines with J gene TRBJ2-5; unclear D gene. Germline values: CDR1 MDHEN, CDR2 SYDVKM. V gave up 6 bases and J gave up 6 bases, with 14 bases separating them. The CDR3 runs to 13 residues. CDR3 region: CASRESLGKTQYF. The CDR3 DNA reads TGTGCCAGCAGGGAGAGTCTCGGAAAGACCCAGTACTTC.

This clone has a handful of counts. The genes are TRBV5-1 and TRBJ2-3, with D perhaps TRBD1 (5 bases). Germline CDR1 SGHRS, CDR2 YFSETQ. The CDR3 totals 15 residues. Trimming pared 3 bases from V and 3 bases from J, leaving 14 bases between. The CDR3 coding sequence is TGCGCCAGCAGCTCATCTAGGGGTGGGACAGATACGCAGTATTTT. This sequence encodes CASSSSRGGTDTQYF.

This rearrangement joins TRBV11-2 to TRBJ2-5, with 7 bases fitting TRBD2. Losses at the gene ends were 5 bases for V and 10 bases for J; bases not matched to a gene: 7. The CDR3 is made up of 12 amino acids. Per the germline V gene, CDR1 is SGHAT and CDR2 is FQNNGV. The CDR3 bases are TGTGCCAGCAGCCCACAGAGCGGGAACCAGTACTTC. Protein sequence: CASSPQSGNQYF.

V usage is TRBV6-1 and J usage is TRBJ2-3; 7 bases map to TRBD2. Per the germline V gene, CDR1 is MNHNS and CDR2 is SASEGT. The CDR3 is 15 residues long. Trimming cost V 6 bases and J 2 bases; bases outside gene matches: 8. CDR3 DNA: TGTGCCAGCAGGGTTAGCGGGCCGGCCACAGATACGCAGTATTTT. As protein: CASRVSGPATDTQYF.

The rearrangement links TRBV6-5 to TRBJ1-2; D remains unclear. V gave up 7 bases and J gave up 5 bases, with 5 bases separating them. This CDR3 comprises 10 residues. The germline V gene encodes CDR1 MNHEY and CDR2 SVGAGI. CDR3 in amino acids: CASTGYGYTF. In nucleotides, the CDR3 is TGTGCCAGCACGGGGTATGGCTACACCTTC.

Only a few counts were recorded for this clone. The J gene is TRBJ1-1, the V gene TRBV4-1; D remains ambiguous. The CDR3 spans 13 residues. The germline CDR1 and CDR2 sequences are MGHRA and YSYEKL. The V gene lost 1 base and the J gene lost 5 bases, with 8 bases spanning the gap. The CDR3 region has the DNA TGCGCCAGCAGCCAAGTTAGGAGGACTGAAGCTTTCTTT. Its protein is CASSQVRRTEAFF.

V usage is TRBV19 and J usage is TRBJ2-2; 10 positions match TRBD1. V dropped 5 bases and J dropped 5; count of bases not matched to a gene: 5. Germline lookup yields CDR1 LNHDA and CDR2 SQIVND (reference sequence). The CDR3 runs to 15 residues. The CDR3 sequence is CASSLGQGGTGELFF. The DNA of the CDR3 is TGTGCCAGTAGTCTCGGACAGGGGGGGACCGGGGAGCTGTTTTTT.

V is TRBV25-1 and J is TRBJ2-7, with a tentative D call TRBD2 (6 bases). There are 14 residues in the CDR3. V was trimmed by 1 base and J by 7 bases, leaving 14 bases between them. The germline V gene encodes CDR1 MGHDK and CDR2 SYGVNS. CDR3 sequence: CASSESSLAREQYF. The CDR3 nucleotides are TGTGCCAGCAGTGAATCGTCCCTAGCGCGGGAGCAGTACTTC.

This chain uses TRBV5-4 with TRBJ2-7, with TRBD1 identical over 8 bases. The CDR3 covers 15 residues. V was pared by 1 base and J by 6 bases, with 9 bases of the junction left unmatched. From germline, CDR1 is SGHNT and CDR2 YYREEE (reference sequence). CDR3 coding DNA: TGTGCCAGCAGCTTGTATCAGGGGGCGAGGGTCGAGCAGTACTTC. Protein product: CASSLYQGARVEQYF.

The chain uses TRBV5-1 and TRBJ1-2, with 8 bases identical to TRBD1. CDR3 length: 15 amino acids. V lost 4 bases, J lost 4 bases, and 9 bases stayed unmatched. The V gene's germline CDR1 is SGHRS and CDR2 YFSETQ. In DNA form, the CDR3 reads TGCGCCAGCAGCCTAGGACAGGGTACTTTCTATGGCTACACCTTC. Translated: CASSLGQGTFYGYTF.

This clone was found once. V is TRBV15 and J is TRBJ1-3; D is unresolved. Germline V lookup: CDR1 LNHNV, CDR2 YYDKDF (reference sequence). The ends were cut back, 3 bases at V and 4 bases at J, with 4 bases in the middle. This CDR3 is 12 amino acids long. Here the CDR3 DNA reads TGTGCCACCAGCAGTTGGGGAAACACCATATATTTT. Its protein is CATSSWGNTIYF.

This chain uses TRBV6-5 with TRBJ1-2; 7 bases are shared with TRBD1. Trimming cost V 0 bases and J 3 bases; bases outside gene matches: 4. From germline, CDR1 is MNHEY and CDR2 SVGAGI. This CDR3 is built from 15 residues. Here the CDR3 DNA reads TGTGCCAGCAGTTACTCAGGACAGGTTGACTATGGCTACACCTTC. It codes for CASSYSGQVDYGYTF.

This chain links TRBV4-2 with TRBJ2-3; TRBD2 matches 12 bases. Looked up from germline, CDR1 is LGHNA and CDR2 is YNFKEQ. The CDR3 length is 16 residues. Unmatched junction bases numbered 3, after V lost 4 bases and J lost 1 base. In DNA form, the CDR3 reads TGTGCCAGCAGCCCCCTAGCGGGGGGGCGCACAGATACGCAGTATTTT. Amino acids: CASSPLAGGRTDTQYF.

This chain connects TRBV5-1 to TRBJ2-3; D gene uncertain. This CDR3 contains 15 residues. Germline V CDR1 and CDR2: SGHRS, YFSETQ. V dropped 0 bases and J dropped 3 bases, with 11 bases sitting between them. The CDR3: CASSLAVPPTDTQYF. The CDR3 nucleotides read TGCGCCAGCAGCTTGGCCGTTCCCCCGACAGATACGCAGTATTTT.

The rearrangement joins TRBV6-1 to TRBJ2-5, with TRBD2 matching over 9 bases. Trimming at V came to 0 bases and at J to 2 bases, leaving 7 bases not matched to a gene. The CDR3 has 17 amino acids. Germline V lookup: CDR1 MNHNS, CDR2 SASEGT. This CDR3 reads CASSEALAGGTQETQYF. The DNA of the CDR3 is TGTGCCAGCAGTGAAGCGTTGGCGGGAGGGACTCAAGAGACCCAGTACTTC.